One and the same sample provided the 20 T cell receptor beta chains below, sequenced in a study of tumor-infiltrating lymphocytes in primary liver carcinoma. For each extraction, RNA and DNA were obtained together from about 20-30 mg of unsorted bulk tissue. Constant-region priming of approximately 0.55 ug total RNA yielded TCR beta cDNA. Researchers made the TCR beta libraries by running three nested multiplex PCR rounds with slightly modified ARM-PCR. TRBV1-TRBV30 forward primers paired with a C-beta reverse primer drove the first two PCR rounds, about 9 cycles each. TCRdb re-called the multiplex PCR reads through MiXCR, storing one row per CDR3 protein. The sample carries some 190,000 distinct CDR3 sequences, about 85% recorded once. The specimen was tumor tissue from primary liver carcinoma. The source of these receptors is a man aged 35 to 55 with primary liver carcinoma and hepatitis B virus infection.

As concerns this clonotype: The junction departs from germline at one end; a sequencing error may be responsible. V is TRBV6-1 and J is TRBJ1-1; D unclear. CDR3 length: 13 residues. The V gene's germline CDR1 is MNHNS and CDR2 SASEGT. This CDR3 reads CASSEVRDTEDFF. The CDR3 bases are TGTGCCAGCAGTGAAGTCAGAGACACTGAAGATTTCTTT.

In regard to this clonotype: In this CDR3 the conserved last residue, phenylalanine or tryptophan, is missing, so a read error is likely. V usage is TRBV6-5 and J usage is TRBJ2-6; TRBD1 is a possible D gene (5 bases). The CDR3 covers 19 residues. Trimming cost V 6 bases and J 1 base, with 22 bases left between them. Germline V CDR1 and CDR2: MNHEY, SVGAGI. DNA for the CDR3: TGTGCCAGCAGCCAATCCTGGGCAGGGCCCTTATCTGGGGCCAACGTCCTGACTCTC. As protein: CASSQSWAGPLSGANVLTL.

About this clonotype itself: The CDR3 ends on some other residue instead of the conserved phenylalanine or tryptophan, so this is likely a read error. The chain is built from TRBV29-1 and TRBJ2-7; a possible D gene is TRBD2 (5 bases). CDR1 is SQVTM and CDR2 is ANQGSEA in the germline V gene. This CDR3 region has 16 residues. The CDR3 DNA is TGTAGCGCCATGACATCTGGGATCGGCACTCCCTACGAGCAGTACTTG. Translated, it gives CSAMTSGIGTPYEQYL.

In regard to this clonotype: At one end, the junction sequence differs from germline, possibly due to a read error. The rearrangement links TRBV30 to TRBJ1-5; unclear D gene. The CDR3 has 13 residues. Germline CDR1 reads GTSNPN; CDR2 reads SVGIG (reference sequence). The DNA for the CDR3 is TGTACCTGGAGTTACAGCGGGAATCAGCCCCAGCATTTT. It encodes CTWSYSGNQPQHF.

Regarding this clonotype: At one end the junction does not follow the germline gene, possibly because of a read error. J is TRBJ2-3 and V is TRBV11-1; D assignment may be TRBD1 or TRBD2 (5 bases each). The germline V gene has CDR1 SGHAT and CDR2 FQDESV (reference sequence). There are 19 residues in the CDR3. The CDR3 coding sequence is TGTGCCAACAGCTCTGGGGGAAGCTCTGATGGAGCCCGCACAAATACGCAGTATTTT. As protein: CANSSGGSSDGARTNTQYF.

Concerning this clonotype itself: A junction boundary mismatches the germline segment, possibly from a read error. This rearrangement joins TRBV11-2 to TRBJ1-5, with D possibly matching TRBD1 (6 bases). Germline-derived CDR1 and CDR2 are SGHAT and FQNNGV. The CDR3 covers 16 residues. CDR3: CSSSLKGGLTNHPQHF. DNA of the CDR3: TGTTCCAGCAGCCTAAAAGGGGGACTTACGAATCATCCCCAGCATTTT.

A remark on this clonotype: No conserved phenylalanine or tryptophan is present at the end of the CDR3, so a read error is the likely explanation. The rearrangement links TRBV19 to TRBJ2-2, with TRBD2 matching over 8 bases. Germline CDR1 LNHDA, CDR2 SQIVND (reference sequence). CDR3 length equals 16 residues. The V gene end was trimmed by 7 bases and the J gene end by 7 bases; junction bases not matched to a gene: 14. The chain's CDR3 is CASIMKGLGAVGELFS. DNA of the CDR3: TGTGCCAGTATTATGAAGGGACTAGGAGCGGTCGGGGAGCTGTTTTCT.

The CDR3 DNA sequence: TGTGCCATCTCGACTAGCCAAGGGACTCAGTACTTC. Its protein product is CAISTSQGTQYF. This chain uses TRBV10-3 with TRBJ2-5; 7 bases line up with TRBD2. Germline V gives CDR1 ENHRY, CDR2 SYGVKD. J gave up 11 bases and V 8 bases, and 11 bases lay outside the gene matches. CDR3 length: 12 amino acids.

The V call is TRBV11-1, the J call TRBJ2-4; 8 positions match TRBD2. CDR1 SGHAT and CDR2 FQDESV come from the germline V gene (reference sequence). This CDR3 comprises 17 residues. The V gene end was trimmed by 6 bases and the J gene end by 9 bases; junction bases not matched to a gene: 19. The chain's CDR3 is CASSFPGISGTITIQYF. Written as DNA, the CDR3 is TGTGCCAGCAGTTTTCCCGGGATTAGCGGGACCATAACCATTCAGTACTTC.

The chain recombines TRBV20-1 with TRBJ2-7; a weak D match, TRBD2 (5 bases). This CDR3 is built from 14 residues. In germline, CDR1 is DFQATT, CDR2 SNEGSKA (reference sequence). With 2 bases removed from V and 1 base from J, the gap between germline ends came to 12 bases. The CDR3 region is CSARPGSRSYEQYF. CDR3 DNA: TGCAGTGCTAGACCGGGATCGAGGTCCTACGAGCAGTACTTC.

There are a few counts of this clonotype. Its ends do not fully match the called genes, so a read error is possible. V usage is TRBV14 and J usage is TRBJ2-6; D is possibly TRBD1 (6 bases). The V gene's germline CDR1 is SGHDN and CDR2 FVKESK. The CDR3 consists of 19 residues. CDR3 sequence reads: CASSPRWTVFLSGANVLTF. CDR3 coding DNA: TGTGCCAGTAGCCCACGATGGACAGTGTTCCTCTCTGGGGCCAACGTCCTGACTTTC.

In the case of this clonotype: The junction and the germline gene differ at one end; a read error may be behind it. The CDR3 protein is CASSLGPGTGRYEHYF. CDR3 DNA: TGTGCCAGCAGCTTGGGACCCGGGACAGGGAGATACGAGCACTACTTC. V usage is TRBV5-4 and J usage is TRBJ2-7, with 9 bases that match TRBD1. The length of the CDR3 is 16 residues. CDR1 SGHNT and CDR2 YYREEE come from the germline V gene (reference sequence). Based on the CDR3 plus reference TRBV5-4 and TRBJ2-7, the full variable domain is ETGVTQSPTHLIKTRGQQVTLRCSSQSGHNTVSWYQQALGQGPQFIFQYYREEENGRGNFPPRFSGLQFPNYSSELNVNALELDDSALYLCASSLGPGTGRYEHYFGPGTRLTVT.

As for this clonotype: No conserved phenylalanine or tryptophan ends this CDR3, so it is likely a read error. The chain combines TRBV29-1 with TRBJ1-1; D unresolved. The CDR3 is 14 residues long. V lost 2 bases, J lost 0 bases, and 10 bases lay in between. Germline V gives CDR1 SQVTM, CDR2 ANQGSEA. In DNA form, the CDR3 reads TGCAGCGTTGAACTTGACCTCATGAACACTGAAGCTTTCTAT. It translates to CSVELDLMNTEAFY.

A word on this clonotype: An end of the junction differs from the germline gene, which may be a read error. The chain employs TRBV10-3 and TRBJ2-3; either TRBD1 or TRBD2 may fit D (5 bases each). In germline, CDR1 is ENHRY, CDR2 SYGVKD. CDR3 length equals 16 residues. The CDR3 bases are TGTGTCATCAGTGTTGGGACCCCAGGGTGTCCAGATACGCAGTATTTT. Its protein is CVISVGTPGCPDTQYF.

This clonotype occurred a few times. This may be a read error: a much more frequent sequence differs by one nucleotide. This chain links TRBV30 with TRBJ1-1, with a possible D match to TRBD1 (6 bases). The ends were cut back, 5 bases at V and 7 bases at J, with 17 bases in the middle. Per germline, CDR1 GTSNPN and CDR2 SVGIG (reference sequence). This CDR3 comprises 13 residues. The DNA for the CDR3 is TGTGCCTGGCTGAGGGGGTTTTACATTGAAGCTTTCTTT. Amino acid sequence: CAWLRGFYIEAFF.

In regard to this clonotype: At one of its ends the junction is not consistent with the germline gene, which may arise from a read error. As DNA, the CDR3 is TGTGCCATCAGATGGACTAGCGAGGACAATGAGCAGATCTTC. Translation gives CAIRWTSEDNEQIF. The chain couples TRBV10-3 to TRBJ2-1; 9 positions match TRBD2. The CDR3 consists of 14 residues. CDR1 is ENHRY, CDR2 SYGVKD, per germline.

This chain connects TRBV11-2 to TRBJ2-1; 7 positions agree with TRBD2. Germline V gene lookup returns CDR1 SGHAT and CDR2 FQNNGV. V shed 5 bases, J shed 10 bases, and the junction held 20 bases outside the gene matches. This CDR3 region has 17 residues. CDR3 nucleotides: TGTGCCAGCAGCCCACGATCACTAGCGCGAGATAGTGACGAGCAGTTCTTC. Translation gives CASSPRSLARDSDEQFF.

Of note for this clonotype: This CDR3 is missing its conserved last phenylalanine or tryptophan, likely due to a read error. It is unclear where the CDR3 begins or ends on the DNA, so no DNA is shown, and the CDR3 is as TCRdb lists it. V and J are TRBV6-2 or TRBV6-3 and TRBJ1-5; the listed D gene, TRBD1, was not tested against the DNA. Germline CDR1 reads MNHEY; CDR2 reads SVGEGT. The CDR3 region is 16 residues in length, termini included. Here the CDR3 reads CASSSGDTPRGQSQHS.

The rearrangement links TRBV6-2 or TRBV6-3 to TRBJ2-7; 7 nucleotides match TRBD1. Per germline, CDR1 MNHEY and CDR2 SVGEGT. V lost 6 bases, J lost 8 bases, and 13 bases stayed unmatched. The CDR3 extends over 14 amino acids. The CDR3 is CASSPRDSAHKQYF. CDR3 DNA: TGTGCCAGCAGCCCCCGGGACAGTGCCCACAAGCAGTACTTC.

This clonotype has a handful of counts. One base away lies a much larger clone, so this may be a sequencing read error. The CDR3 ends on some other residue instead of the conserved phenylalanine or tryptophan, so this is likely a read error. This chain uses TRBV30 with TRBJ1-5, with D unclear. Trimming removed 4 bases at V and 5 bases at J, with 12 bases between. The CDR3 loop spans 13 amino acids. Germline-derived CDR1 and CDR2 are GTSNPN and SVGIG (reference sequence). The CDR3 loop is CAWTVSEDQPQHL. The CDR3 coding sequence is TGTGCCTGGACGGTGTCTGAAGATCAGCCCCAGCATCTT.